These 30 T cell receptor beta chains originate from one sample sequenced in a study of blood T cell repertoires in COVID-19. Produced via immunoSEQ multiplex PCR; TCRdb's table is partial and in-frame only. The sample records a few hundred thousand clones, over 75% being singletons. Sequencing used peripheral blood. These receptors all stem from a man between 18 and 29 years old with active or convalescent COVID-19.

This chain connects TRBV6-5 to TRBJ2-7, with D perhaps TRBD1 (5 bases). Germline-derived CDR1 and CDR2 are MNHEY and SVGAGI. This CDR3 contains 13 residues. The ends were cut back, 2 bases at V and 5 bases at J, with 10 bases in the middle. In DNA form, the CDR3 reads TGTGCCAGCAGTTACCAGGGTTCTAACGAGCAGTACTTC. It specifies CASSYQGSNEQYF.

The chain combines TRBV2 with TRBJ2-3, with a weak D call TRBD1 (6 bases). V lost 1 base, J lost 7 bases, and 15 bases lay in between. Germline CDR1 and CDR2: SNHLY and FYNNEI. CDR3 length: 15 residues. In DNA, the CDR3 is TGTGCCAGCAGTGAAGTACAGGGTATAGGACATACGCAGTATTTT. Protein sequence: CASSEVQGIGHTQYF.

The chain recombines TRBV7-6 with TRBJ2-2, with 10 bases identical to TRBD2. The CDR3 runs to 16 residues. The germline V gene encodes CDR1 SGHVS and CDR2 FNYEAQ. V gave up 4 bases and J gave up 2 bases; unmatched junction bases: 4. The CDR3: CASSSGLAANTGELFF. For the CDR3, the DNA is TGTGCCAGCAGCTCAGGACTAGCGGCTAACACCGGGGAGCTGTTTTTT. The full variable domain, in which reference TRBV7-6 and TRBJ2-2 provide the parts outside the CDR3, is GAGVSQSPRYKVTKRGQDVALRCDPISGHVSLYWYRQALGQGPEFLTYFNYEAQQDKSGLPNDRFSAERPEGSISTLTIQRTEQRDSAMYRCASSSGLAANTGELFFGEGSRLTVL.

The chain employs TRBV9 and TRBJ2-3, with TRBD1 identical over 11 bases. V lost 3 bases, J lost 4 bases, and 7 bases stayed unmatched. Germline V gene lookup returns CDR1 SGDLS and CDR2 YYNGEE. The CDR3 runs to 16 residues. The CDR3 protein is CASSGGTGGGADTQYF. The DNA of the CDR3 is TGTGCCAGCAGCGGTGGGACAGGGGGTGGTGCAGATACGCAGTATTTT.

The CDR3 coding sequence is TGTGCCAGCAGCGAGAGCTCCACCTCTGGAAACACCATATATTTT. This encodes CASSESSTSGNTIYF. The genes are TRBV9 and TRBJ1-3; unclear D gene. Germline V lookup: CDR1 SGDLS, CDR2 YYNGEE. Trimming took off 3 bases at V and 0 bases at J, with 10 bases between the two ends. This CDR3 has 15 residues.

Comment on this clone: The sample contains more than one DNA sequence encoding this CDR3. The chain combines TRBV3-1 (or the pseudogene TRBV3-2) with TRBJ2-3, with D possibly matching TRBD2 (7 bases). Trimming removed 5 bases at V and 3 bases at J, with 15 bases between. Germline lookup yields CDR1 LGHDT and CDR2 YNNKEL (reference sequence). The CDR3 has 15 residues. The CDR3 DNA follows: TGTGCCAGCAGCGGAGGGGGAGGGAGGACAGATACGCAGTATTTT. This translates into CASSGGGGRTDTQYF.

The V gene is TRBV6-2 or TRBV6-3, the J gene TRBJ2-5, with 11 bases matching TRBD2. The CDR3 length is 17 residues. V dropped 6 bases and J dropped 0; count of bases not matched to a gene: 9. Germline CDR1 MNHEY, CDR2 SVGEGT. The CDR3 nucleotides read TGTGCCAGCAGCATCGGGACTAGCGGAACGTACCAAGAGACCCAGTACTTC. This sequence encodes CASSIGTSGTYQETQYF.

CDR3 in DNA: TGTGCCATCAGTGAGACGGGAGTCGCCTACGAGCAGTACTTC. Translated, it gives CAISETGVAYEQYF. The rearrangement uses TRBV10-3 and TRBJ2-7, with D perhaps matching TRBD2 (6 bases). Germline CDR1 is ENHRY and CDR2 is SYGVKD. This CDR3 contains 14 residues. V lost 2 bases and J lost 2, with 10 bases in between.

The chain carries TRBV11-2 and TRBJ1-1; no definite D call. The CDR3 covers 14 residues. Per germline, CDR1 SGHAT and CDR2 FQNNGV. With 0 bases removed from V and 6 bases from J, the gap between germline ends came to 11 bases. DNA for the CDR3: TGTGCCAGCAGCTTAGATCTCTCAGATCCTGAAGCTTTCTTT. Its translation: CASSLDLSDPEAFF.

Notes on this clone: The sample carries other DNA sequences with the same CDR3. The CDR3 DNA reads TGTGCCAGTAGTATCGGGACAGGGAGTAGCAATCAGCCCCAGCATTTT. Translation gives CASSIGTGSSNQPQHF. The genes are TRBV19 and TRBJ1-5; 9 bases match TRBD1. Germline V gives CDR1 LNHDA, CDR2 SQIVND (reference sequence). The CDR3 has 16 amino acids. V was pared by 3 bases and J by 0 bases, with 3 bases of the junction left unmatched.

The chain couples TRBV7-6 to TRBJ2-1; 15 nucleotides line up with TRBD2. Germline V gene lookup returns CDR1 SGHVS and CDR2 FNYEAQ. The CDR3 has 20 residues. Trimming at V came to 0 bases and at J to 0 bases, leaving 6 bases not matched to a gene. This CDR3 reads CASSLARTSGGGSSYNEQFF. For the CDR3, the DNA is TGTGCCAGCAGCTTAGCGCGGACTAGCGGGGGGGGGAGCTCCTACAATGAGCAGTTCTTC.

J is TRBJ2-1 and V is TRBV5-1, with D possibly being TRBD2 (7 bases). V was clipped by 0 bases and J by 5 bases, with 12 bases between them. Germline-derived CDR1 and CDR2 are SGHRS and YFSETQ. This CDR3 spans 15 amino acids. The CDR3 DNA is TGCGCCAGCAGCTTGGATACGGGGGGCCACAATGAGCAGTTCTTC. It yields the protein CASSLDTGGHNEQFF.

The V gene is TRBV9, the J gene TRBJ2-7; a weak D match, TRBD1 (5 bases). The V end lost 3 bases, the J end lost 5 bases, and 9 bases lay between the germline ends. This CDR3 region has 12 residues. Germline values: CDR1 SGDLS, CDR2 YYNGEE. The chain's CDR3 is CASSGDSNEQYF. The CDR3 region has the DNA TGTGCCAGCAGCGGCGACAGCAACGAGCAGTACTTC.

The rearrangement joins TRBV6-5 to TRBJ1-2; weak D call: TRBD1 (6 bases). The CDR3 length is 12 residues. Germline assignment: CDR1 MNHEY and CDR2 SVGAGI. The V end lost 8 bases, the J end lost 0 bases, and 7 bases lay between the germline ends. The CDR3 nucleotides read TGTGCCAGCCGACAGGCTAACTATGGCTACACCTTC. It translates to CASRQANYGYTF.

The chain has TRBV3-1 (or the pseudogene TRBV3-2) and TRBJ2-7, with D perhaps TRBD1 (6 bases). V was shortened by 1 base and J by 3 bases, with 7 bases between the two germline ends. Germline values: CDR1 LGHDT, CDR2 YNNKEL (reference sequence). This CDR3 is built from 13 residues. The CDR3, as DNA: TGTGCCAGCAGCCAAGGGACAGACTACGAGCAGTACTTC. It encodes CASSQGTDYEQYF.

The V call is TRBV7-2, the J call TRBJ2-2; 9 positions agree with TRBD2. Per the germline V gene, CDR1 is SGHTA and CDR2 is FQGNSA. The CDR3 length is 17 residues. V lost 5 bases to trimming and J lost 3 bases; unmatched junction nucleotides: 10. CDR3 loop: CASSLSLTSGYTGELFF. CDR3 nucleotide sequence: TGTGCCAGCAGCCTCAGTCTGACTAGCGGATACACCGGGGAGCTGTTTTTT. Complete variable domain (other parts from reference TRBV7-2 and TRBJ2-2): GAGVSQSPSNKVTEKGKDVELRCDPISGHTALYWYRQSLGQGLEFLIYFQGNSAPDKSGLPSDRFSAERTGGSVSTLTIQRTQQEDSAVYLCASSLSLTSGYTGELFFGEGSRLTVL.

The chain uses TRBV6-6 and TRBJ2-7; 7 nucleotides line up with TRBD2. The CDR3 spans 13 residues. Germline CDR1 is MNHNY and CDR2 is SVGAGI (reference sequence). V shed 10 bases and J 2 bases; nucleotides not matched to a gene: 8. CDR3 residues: CAIQGRDTYEQYF. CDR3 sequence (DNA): TGTGCCATTCAAGGGAGGGATACCTACGAGCAGTACTTC.

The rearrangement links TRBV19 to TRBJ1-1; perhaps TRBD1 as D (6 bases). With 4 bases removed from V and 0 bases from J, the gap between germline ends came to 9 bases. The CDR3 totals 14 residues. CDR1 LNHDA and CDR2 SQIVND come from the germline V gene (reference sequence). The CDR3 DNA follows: TGTGCCAGTAGTACCCAGGGGATGAACACTGAAGCTTTCTTT. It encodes CASSTQGMNTEAFF.

This CDR3 is CATSRGDRGQETQYF. The CDR3 DNA reads TGTGCCACCAGCAGAGGGGACAGGGGGCAAGAGACCCAGTACTTC. V and J are TRBV15 and TRBJ2-5; 11 bases are a match to TRBD1. V lost 1 base to trimming and J lost 2 bases; unmatched junction nucleotides: 0. CDR3 size: 15 residues. Germline CDR1 LNHNV, CDR2 YYDKDF (reference sequence).

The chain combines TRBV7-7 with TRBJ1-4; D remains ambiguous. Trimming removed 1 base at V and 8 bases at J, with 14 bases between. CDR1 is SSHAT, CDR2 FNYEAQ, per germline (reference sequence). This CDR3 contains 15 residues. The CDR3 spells CASSLGPPPLEKLFF. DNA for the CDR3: TGTGCCAGCAGCTTAGGGCCCCCCCCGCTGGAAAAACTGTTTTTT.

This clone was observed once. The CDR3 DNA is TGTGCCACCGAGGGGAACACTGAAGCTTTCTTT. It encodes CATEGNTEAFF. The chain has TRBV10-3 and TRBJ1-1; D unresolved. The germline CDR1 and CDR2 sequences are ENHRY and SYGVKD. V lost 10 bases to trimming and J lost 1 base, with 7 bases between them. The length of the CDR3 is 11 residues.

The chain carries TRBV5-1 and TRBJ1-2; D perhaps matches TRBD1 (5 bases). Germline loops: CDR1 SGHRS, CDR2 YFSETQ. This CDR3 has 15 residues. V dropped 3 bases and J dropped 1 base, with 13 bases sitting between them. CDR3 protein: CASSSDGGNNYGYTF. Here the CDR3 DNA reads TGCGCCAGCAGCTCTGACGGGGGAAATAACTATGGCTACACCTTC.

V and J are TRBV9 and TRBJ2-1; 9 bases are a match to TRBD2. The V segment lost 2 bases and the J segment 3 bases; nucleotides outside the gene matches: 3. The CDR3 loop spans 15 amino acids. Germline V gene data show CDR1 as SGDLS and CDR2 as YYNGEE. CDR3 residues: CASSVSSGDYNEQFF. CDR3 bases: TGTGCCAGCAGCGTTTCTAGCGGGGACTACAATGAGCAGTTCTTC. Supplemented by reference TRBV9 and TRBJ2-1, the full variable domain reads DSGVTQTPKHLITATGQRVTLRCSPRSGDLSVYWYQQSLDQGLQFLIQYYNGEERAKGNILERFSAQQFPDLHSELNLSSLELGDSALYFCASSVSSGDYNEQFFGPGTRLTVL.

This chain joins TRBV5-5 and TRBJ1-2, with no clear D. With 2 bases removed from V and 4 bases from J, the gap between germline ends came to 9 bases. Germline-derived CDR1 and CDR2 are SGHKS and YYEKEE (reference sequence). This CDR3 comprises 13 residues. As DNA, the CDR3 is TGTGCCAGCAGCTTACAGATTAGCTATGGCTACACCTTC. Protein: CASSLQISYGYTF.

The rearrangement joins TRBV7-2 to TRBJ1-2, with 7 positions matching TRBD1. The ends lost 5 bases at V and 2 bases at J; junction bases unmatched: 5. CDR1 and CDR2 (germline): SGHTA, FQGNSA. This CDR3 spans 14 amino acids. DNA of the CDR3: TGTGCCAGCAGCGGACAGACAGGGAACTATGGCTACACCTTC. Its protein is CASSGQTGNYGYTF.

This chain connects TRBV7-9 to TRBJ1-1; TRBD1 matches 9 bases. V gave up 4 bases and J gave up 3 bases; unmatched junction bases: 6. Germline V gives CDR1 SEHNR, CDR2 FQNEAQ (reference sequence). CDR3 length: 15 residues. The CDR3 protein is CASSWWTGVDTEAFF. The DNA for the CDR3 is TGTGCCAGCAGCTGGTGGACAGGGGTTGACACTGAAGCTTTCTTT.

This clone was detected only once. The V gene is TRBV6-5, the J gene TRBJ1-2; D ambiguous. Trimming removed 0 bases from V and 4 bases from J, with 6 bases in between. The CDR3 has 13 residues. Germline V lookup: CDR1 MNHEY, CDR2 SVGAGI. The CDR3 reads CASSYSGSYGYTF. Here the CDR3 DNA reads TGTGCCAGCAGTTACTCGGGGAGCTATGGCTACACCTTC.

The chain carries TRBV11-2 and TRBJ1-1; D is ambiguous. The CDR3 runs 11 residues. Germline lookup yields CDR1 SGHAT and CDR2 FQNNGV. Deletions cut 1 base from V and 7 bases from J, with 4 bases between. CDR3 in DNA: TGTGCCAGCAGCTTAGCAGGTGAAGCTTTCTTT. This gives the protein CASSLAGEAFF.

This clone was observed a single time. CDR3 sequence: CSVETAAGAFF. The CDR3 DNA follows: TGCAGCGTTGAGACGGCGGCTGGAGCTTTCTTT. The chain joins TRBV29-1 to TRBJ1-1, with unresolved D. The germline V gene has CDR1 SQVTM and CDR2 ANQGSEA. V was shortened by 3 bases and J by 10 bases, with 12 bases between the two germline ends. The CDR3 contains 11 residues.

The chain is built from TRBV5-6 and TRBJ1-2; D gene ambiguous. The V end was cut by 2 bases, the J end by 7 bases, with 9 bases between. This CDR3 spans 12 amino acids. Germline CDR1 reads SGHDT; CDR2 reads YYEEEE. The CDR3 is CASSFSGSGYTF. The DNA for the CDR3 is TGTGCCAGCAGCTTCAGCGGGAGTGGCTACACCTTC.